This TCR beta chain was retrieved from a study of cytomegalovirus exposure and HLA in healthy donors. Findings of the study overall: A later analysis showed TCR association rates differing by HLA locus, peaking at DRB1 and lowest at HLA-C. Analysis was performed later, and it showed HLA-associated TCR beta chains to be more clonally expanded than equally common others.

Primers included in the PCR were 60 Vbeta and 13 Jbeta primers. Assay used: immunoSEQ multiplex PCR; TCRdb lists only in-frame clones, some missing. The sample holds 38,000 or so clones. Comments on this clone: The antigen remains unidentified.

Germline V gives CDR1 MGHRA, CDR2 YSYEKL. Trimming removed 0 bases from V and 0 bases from J, with 11 bases in between. The CDR3 extends over 17 amino acids. The origin of this receptor is a man in his thirties or forties in good health and CMV-seronegative. The sequencing input was PBMCs. The rearrangement joins TRBV4-1 to TRBJ2-2, with D perhaps TRBD1 (6 bases). The CDR3 loop is CASSQDLDSSNTGELFF. As DNA, the CDR3 is TGCGCCAGCAGCCAAGACCTGGACAGTTCGAACACCGGGGAGCTGTTTTTT.